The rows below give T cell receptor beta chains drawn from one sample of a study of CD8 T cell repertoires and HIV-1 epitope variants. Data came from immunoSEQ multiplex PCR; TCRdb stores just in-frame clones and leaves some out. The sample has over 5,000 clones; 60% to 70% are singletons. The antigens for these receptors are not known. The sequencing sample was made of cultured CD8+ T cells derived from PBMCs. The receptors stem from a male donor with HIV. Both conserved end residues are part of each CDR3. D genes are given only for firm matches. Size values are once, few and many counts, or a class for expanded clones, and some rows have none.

CDR3 DNA: TGTGCCAGCAGCTCAGGGGAGAAAGCGTACACTGAAGCTTTCTTT
CDR3 protein: CASSSGEKAYTEAFF
J gene: TRBJ1-1
D gene: -
V gene: TRBV7-9
clone size: few

CDR3 DNA: TGTGCCAGCAGCTTGGGGGACGAGCAGTACTTC
CDR3 protein: CASSLGDEQYF
J gene: TRBJ2-7
D gene: -
V gene: TRBV11-3
clone size: few

CDR3 DNA: TGTGCCAGCAGCCAGGGAAACAATGAGCAGTTCTTC
CDR3 protein: CASSQGNNEQFF
J gene: TRBJ2-1
D gene: -
V gene: TRBV9
clone size: -

CDR3 DNA: TGTGCCACCAGCAGAGATCGGGGCGAGAACACTGAAGCTTTCTTT
CDR3 protein: CATSRDRGENTEAFF
J gene: TRBJ1-1
D gene: -
V gene: TRBV15
clone size: few

CDR3 DNA: TGTGCCAGCAGTCCGGTTAACTATGGCTACACCTTC
CDR3 protein: CASSPVNYGYTF
J gene: TRBJ1-2
D gene: -
V gene: TRBV28
clone size: -

CDR3 DNA: TGTGCCAGCAGTTTGACAGGGGCTGGAAACACCATATATTTT
CDR3 protein: CASSLTGAGNTIYF
J gene: TRBJ1-3
D gene: TRBD1
V gene: TRBV28
clone size: -

CDR3 DNA: TGTGCCAGCAGTCCGGGGACCCAACCCTACAATGAGCAGTTCTTC
CDR3 protein: CASSPGTQPYNEQFF
J gene: TRBJ2-1
D gene: -
V gene: TRBV7-9
clone size: -

CDR3 DNA: TGTGCCAGCAGTCGGGCTAGCGGGGTGGTAGCTACGCAGTATTTT
CDR3 protein: CASSRASGVVATQYF
J gene: TRBJ2-3
D gene: TRBD2
V gene: TRBV27
clone size: -

CDR3 DNA: TGTGCCAGCTCTATTTCCAGGACAGGGGTTAACACCGGGGAGCTGTTTTTT
CDR3 protein: CASSISRTGVNTGELFF
J gene: TRBJ2-2
D gene: TRBD1
V gene: TRBV7-8
clone size: few

CDR3 DNA: TGTGCCACCCTGGGGAGGGGTACCCCCCGTGGCTACACCTTC
CDR3 protein: CATLGRGTPRGYTF
J gene: TRBJ1-2
D gene: -
V gene: TRBV28
clone size: -

CDR3 DNA: TGTGCCAGTAGCCCGGGTTGGGGCACTGAAGCTTTCTTT
CDR3 protein: CASSPGWGTEAFF
J gene: TRBJ1-1
D gene: -
V gene: TRBV19
clone size: -

CDR3 DNA: TGCGCCAGCAGCCAGAAGTGGACGGCCTCTGGAAACACCATATATTTT
CDR3 protein: CASSQKWTASGNTIYF
J gene: TRBJ1-3
D gene: -
V gene: TRBV4-3
clone size: -

CDR3 DNA: TGTGCCAGCTCTACCGGGACAGCCTACGAGCAGTACTTC
CDR3 protein: CASSTGTAYEQYF
J gene: TRBJ2-7
D gene: TRBD1
V gene: TRBV25-1
clone size: -

CDR3 DNA: TGTGCCAGCAGCTTAGCACAGGGTGGGACTAACTATGGCTACACCTTC
CDR3 protein: CASSLAQGGTNYGYTF
J gene: TRBJ1-2
D gene: -
V gene: TRBV7-8
clone size: -

CDR3 DNA: TGTGCCACTTCCCTGTGGGCATCGGGGGAAAAACTGTTTTTT
CDR3 protein: CATSLWASGEKLFF
J gene: TRBJ1-4
D gene: -
V gene: TRBV28
clone size: -

CDR3 DNA: TGCGCCAGCGGGACAGGGGGCGGGGATGAGCAGTTCTTC
CDR3 protein: CASGTGGGDEQFF
J gene: TRBJ2-1
D gene: TRBD1
V gene: TRBV10-2
clone size: -

CDR3 DNA: TGTGCCAGCAGCTATACCACGGGACTAGCGGTATACAATGAGCAGTTCTTC
CDR3 protein: CASSYTTGLAVYNEQFF
J gene: TRBJ2-1
D gene: TRBD2
V gene: TRBV5-6
clone size: -

CDR3 DNA: TGCGCCAGCAGTGAGATAGGACTAGCGGGCGATACGCAGTATTTT
CDR3 protein: CASSEIGLAGDTQYF
J gene: TRBJ2-3
D gene: TRBD2
V gene: TRBV10-2
clone size: -

CDR3 DNA: TGTGCCAGCAGCCTCGGAGGGGCTAAATCGGATACGCAGTATTTT
CDR3 protein: CASSLGGAKSDTQYF
J gene: TRBJ2-3
D gene: -
V gene: TRBV16
clone size: -

CDR3 DNA: TGTGCCAGCAGCTGGGAGGATACGACGGACCCACACAATGAGCAGTTCTTC
CDR3 protein: CASSWEDTTDPHNEQFF
J gene: TRBJ2-1
D gene: -
V gene: TRBV5-8
clone size: -

CDR3 DNA: TGTGCCAGCAGTTCCCCCTTGGTTCGTGAGGGCAGAGCGGGGAATGAGCAGTTCTTC
CDR3 protein: CASSSPLVREGRAGNEQFF
J gene: TRBJ2-1
D gene: TRBD2
V gene: TRBV28
clone size: -

CDR3 DNA: TGTGCCAGCAGTTTACTAGCGGGGAGCTATCTAGAAGAGACCCAGTACTTC
CDR3 protein: CASSLLAGSYLEETQYF
J gene: TRBJ2-5
D gene: TRBD2
V gene: TRBV27
clone size: -

CDR3 DNA: TGTGCCAGCAGCGTAGAGTGGGGGGGCACAGATACGCAGTATTTT
CDR3 protein: CASSVEWGGTDTQYF
J gene: TRBJ2-3
D gene: -
V gene: TRBV9
clone size: -

CDR3 DNA: TGTGCCAGCAGACTAGGGGGTAACACAGATACGCAGTATTTT
CDR3 protein: CASRLGGNTDTQYF
J gene: TRBJ2-3
D gene: -
V gene: TRBV6-5
clone size: -

CDR3 DNA: TGTGCCAGCAGCTTAGAGACAGGGCATGGCTACACCTTC
CDR3 protein: CASSLETGHGYTF
J gene: TRBJ1-2
D gene: TRBD1
V gene: TRBV7-3
clone size: -

CDR3 DNA: TGTGCCAGCAGTGAATACGGTGCCCCCATGAACACTGAAGCTTTCTTT
CDR3 protein: CASSEYGAPMNTEAFF
J gene: TRBJ1-1
D gene: -
V gene: TRBV25-1
clone size: -

CDR3 DNA: TGTGCCAGCAGCCATGACCCGGGGCAGTATTTT
CDR3 protein: CASSHDPGQYF
J gene: TRBJ2-3
D gene: -
V gene: TRBV5-4
clone size: -

CDR3 DNA: TGTGCCAGCAGTCCCGGGACAGGGGGCGGAAAACTGTTTTTT
CDR3 protein: CASSPGTGGGKLFF
J gene: TRBJ1-4
D gene: TRBD1
V gene: TRBV27
clone size: -

CDR3 DNA: TGTGCCAGCAGTATCTCCGGGGCAGCCAGCACCTACAATGAGCAGTTCTTC
CDR3 protein: CASSISGAASTYNEQFF
J gene: TRBJ2-1
D gene: -
V gene: TRBV27
clone size: few

CDR3 DNA: TGCGCCAGCAGCCCGGTTAGGTTCGATGAGCAGTTCTTC
CDR3 protein: CASSPVRFDEQFF
J gene: TRBJ2-1
D gene: -
V gene: TRBV4-3
clone size: -

CDR3 DNA: TGTGCCAGCAGTTGGAACTACCCCTACGAGCAGTACTTC
CDR3 protein: CASSWNYPYEQYF
J gene: TRBJ2-7
D gene: -
V gene: TRBV6-5
clone size: -

CDR3 DNA: TGTGCCAGCAGTTCAGGACAGACCACAGATACGCAGTATTTT
CDR3 protein: CASSSGQTTDTQYF
J gene: TRBJ2-3
D gene: -
V gene: TRBV28
clone size: -

CDR3 DNA: TGTGCCAGCGCCACATCCATGATGAACGAGCAGTACTTC
CDR3 protein: CASATSMMNEQYF
J gene: TRBJ2-7
D gene: -
V gene: TRBV27
clone size: -

CDR3 DNA: TGTGCCAGCGGCCGGGGGTTAGATGAGCAGTTCTTC
CDR3 protein: CASGRGLDEQFF
J gene: TRBJ2-1
D gene: -
V gene: TRBV19
clone size: few

CDR3 DNA: TGTGCCAGCAGCGTAGGACTAGCGAGGTATTCCTACGAGCAGTACTTC
CDR3 protein: CASSVGLARYSYEQYF
J gene: TRBJ2-7
D gene: TRBD2
V gene: TRBV9
clone size: -

CDR3 DNA: TGTGCCAGCAGCTCCCGGACAGGGATTAACTATGGCTACACCTTC
CDR3 protein: CASSSRTGINYGYTF
J gene: TRBJ1-2
D gene: TRBD1
V gene: TRBV7-2
clone size: -

CDR3 DNA: TGTGCCAGCACCAACCGAAATAGGGGGCTTAAAACTGAAGCTTTCTTT
CDR3 protein: CASTNRNRGLKTEAFF
J gene: TRBJ1-1
D gene: TRBD1
V gene: TRBV7-8
clone size: -

CDR3 DNA: TGCGCCAGCAGCTCCAGCTCCTACAATGAGCAGTTCTTC
CDR3 protein: CASSSSSYNEQFF
J gene: TRBJ2-1
D gene: -
V gene: TRBV5-1
clone size: -

CDR3 DNA: TGTGCCAGCAGCCCTAGGACTAGCGGGGGCTACAATGAGCAGTTCTTC
CDR3 protein: CASSPRTSGGYNEQFF
J gene: TRBJ2-1
D gene: TRBD2
V gene: TRBV14
clone size: -

CDR3 DNA: TGCGCCAGCAGCTTGTGGCAGGGCTCCTACAATGAGCAGTTCTTC
CDR3 protein: CASSLWQGSYNEQFF
J gene: TRBJ2-1
D gene: -
V gene: TRBV5-1
clone size: -

CDR3 DNA: TGTGCCAGCAGCCTAGATAGAGGGCCAGATACGCAGTATTTT
CDR3 protein: CASSLDRGPDTQYF
J gene: TRBJ2-3
D gene: -
V gene: TRBV11-2
clone size: -

CDR3 DNA: TGTGCCAGCAGTGAATTGGGCAACACCCAAGAGACCCAGTACTTC
CDR3 protein: CASSELGNTQETQYF
J gene: TRBJ2-5
D gene: -
V gene: TRBV25-1
clone size: -

CDR3 DNA: TGCGCCAGCAGTGAGTTGGAACTTTACACTGAAGCTTTCTTT
CDR3 protein: CASSELELYTEAFF
J gene: TRBJ1-1
D gene: -
V gene: TRBV10-2
clone size: few

CDR3 DNA: TGCGCCAGCAGCCAAGATCGGGGAGGGTACGGGCACAATGAGCAGTTCTTC
CDR3 protein: CASSQDRGGYGHNEQFF
J gene: TRBJ2-1
D gene: TRBD2
V gene: TRBV4-3
clone size: -

CDR3 DNA: TGTGCCAGCAGCTCAAGGACAGGCTATCAGCCCCAGCATTTT
CDR3 protein: CASSSRTGYQPQHF
J gene: TRBJ1-5
D gene: TRBD1
V gene: TRBV7-8
clone size: -

CDR3 DNA: TGTGCCAGTAGTTCCCGGTTACTTAGCAATCAGCCCCAGCATTTT
CDR3 protein: CASSSRLLSNQPQHF
J gene: TRBJ1-5
D gene: -
V gene: TRBV19
clone size: -

CDR3 DNA: TGTGCCTGGACTAGGGAATACGAGCAGTACTTC
CDR3 protein: CAWTREYEQYF
J gene: TRBJ2-7
D gene: -
V gene: TRBV30
clone size: -

CDR3 DNA: TGTGCCTGGAGTGGACGGGACGCTTGGACCTATGGCCACACCTTC
CDR3 protein: CAWSGRDAWTYGHTF
J gene: TRBJ1-2
D gene: -
V gene: TRBV30
clone size: -

CDR3 DNA: TGTGCCATCAGTGGCGAATTGGGCACACGGTCCTACGAGCAGTACTTC
CDR3 protein: CAISGELGTRSYEQYF
J gene: TRBJ2-7
D gene: -
V gene: TRBV10-3
clone size: few

CDR3 DNA: TGTGCCAGCAGCTTGGGACAGTACCTTCGTGAGCAGTACTTC
CDR3 protein: CASSLGQYLREQYF
J gene: TRBJ2-7
D gene: TRBD1
V gene: TRBV7-1
clone size: -

CDR3 DNA: TGCGCCAGCAGCCAAGACCCCCCTGTCACAGATACGCAGTATTTT
CDR3 protein: CASSQDPPVTDTQYF
J gene: TRBJ2-3
D gene: -
V gene: TRBV4-3
clone size: few

CDR3 DNA: TGTGCCAGCAGTTTACTTCTAGCGGGGGGGCCCGGGGAGCAGTACTTC
CDR3 protein: CASSLLLAGGPGEQYF
J gene: TRBJ2-5
D gene: TRBD2
V gene: TRBV28
clone size: once

CDR3 DNA: TGTGCCAGCAGCCCCCCGGACAGCTACGAGCAGTACTTC
CDR3 protein: CASSPPDSYEQYF
J gene: TRBJ2-7
D gene: -
V gene: TRBV28
clone size: -

CDR3 DNA: TGTGCCAGCAGCCAGGGACGTGGGCAGCCCCAGCATTTT
CDR3 protein: CASSQGRGQPQHF
J gene: TRBJ1-5
D gene: -
V gene: TRBV14
clone size: once

CDR3 DNA: TGTGCCAGCAGTCCAGACATGCCGAGCTCCTATAATTCACCCCTCCACTTT
CDR3 protein: CASSPDMPSSYNSPLHF
J gene: TRBJ1-6
D gene: -
V gene: TRBV2
clone size: -

CDR3 DNA: TGTGCCAGCAGCGTAGAGGGAGATCAGCCCCAGCATTTT
CDR3 protein: CASSVEGDQPQHF
J gene: TRBJ1-5
D gene: -
V gene: TRBV9
clone size: -

CDR3 DNA: TGTGCCGCGGGACAGGGACAGGGCGGCGGTGTTGGCAATGAGCAGTTCTTC
CDR3 protein: CAAGQGQGGGVGNEQFF
J gene: TRBJ2-1
D gene: TRBD1
V gene: TRBV15
clone size: -